Listed below are T cell receptor beta chains from one sample, sequenced in a study of blood T cells in healthy people across ages. MiXCR, run by TCRdb on the 5' RACE reads, gives a single entry per CDR3 protein. The sample holds 650,000 to 1,000,000 distinct CDR3 sequences; roughly 35% are singletons and the top ten take 13%. The sample was blood. The receptors derive from a man in his late teens or twenties in good health. Each CDR3 is given with its conserved first and last residue. D genes are given only for firm matches. The listing skips clone size in some rows; elsewhere it reads once, few, many or a size class.

>TRBV6-6|NA|TRBJ1-5|few
CASRPPANSNQPQHF
TGTGCCAGCAGACCCCCCGCGAATAGCAATCAGCCCCAGCATTTT
>TRBV2|NA|TRBJ1-5|NA
CASRAQPERNQPQHF
TGTGCCAGCAGGGCCCAGCCGGAACGCAATCAGCCCCAGCATTTT
>TRBV6-6|TRBD1|TRBJ2-3|many
CASSDEGTGTDTQYF
TGTGCCAGCAGCGACGAAGGGACAGGCACAGATACGCAGTATTTT
>TRBV4-2|NA|TRBJ1-2|many
CASSQDPGVNYGYTF
TGTGCCAGCAGCCAAGATCCAGGGGTTAACTATGGCTACACCTTC
>TRBV4-2|NA|TRBJ2-7|many
CASSQDALREQYF
TGTGCCAGCAGCCAAGACGCTTTAAGGGAGCAGTACTTC
>TRBV7-9|NA|TRBJ2-1|NA
CASRNPGNNEQFF
TGTGCCAGCAGAAACCCCGGAAACAATGAGCAGTTCTTC
>TRBV20-1|NA|TRBJ2-1|NA
CSATPGTQDRRSYNEQFF
TGCAGTGCGACTCCCGGGACACAAGACCGGCGGTCCTACAATGAGCAGTTCTTC
>TRBV29-1|NA|TRBJ2-5|many
CSVEGTSNQETQYF
TGCAGCGTTGAAGGGACAAGCAACCAAGAGACCCAGTACTTC
>TRBV9|NA|TRBJ1-5|NA
CASSASGDINQPQHF
TGTGCCAGCAGCGCCTCAGGGGACATCAATCAGCCCCAGCATTTT
>TRBV4-1|TRBD1|TRBJ2-3|many
CASSQDRTGAVTDTQYF
TGCGCCAGCAGCCAAGACCGGACAGGGGCCGTCACAGATACGCAGTATTTT
>TRBV7-8|TRBD1|TRBJ1-1|few
CASSEWTGKSTEAFF
TGTGCCAGCAGCGAATGGACAGGGAAGTCCACTGAAGCTTTCTTT
>TRBV5-1|NA|TRBJ2-5|few
CASSLSLTDQETQYF
TGCGCCAGCAGCCTATCCTTGACGGACCAAGAGACCCAGTACTTC
>TRBV7-9|NA|TRBJ1-5|few
CASSLFPSGQSNQPQHF
TGTGCCAGCAGCTTATTCCCCAGCGGACAATCCAATCAGCCCCAGCATTTT
>TRBV21-1|NA|TRBJ1-5|few
CASSHWDRGPNQPQHF
TGTGCCAGCAGCCACTGGGACAGGGGGCCTAATCAGCCCCAGCATTTT
>TRBV7-9|TRBD1|TRBJ1-1|NA
CASSPGQGHNTEAFF
TGTGCCAGCAGCCCGGGACAGGGGCATAACACTGAAGCTTTCTTT
>TRBV7-9|TRBD1|TRBJ1-1|many
CASSSGQGNTEAFF
TGTGCCAGCAGTTCAGGACAGGGGAACACTGAAGCTTTCTTT
>TRBV7-2|TRBD1|TRBJ2-5|NA
CASSTTGITTETQYF
TGTGCCAGCAGCACGACAGGGATCACGACCGAGACCCAGTACTTC
>TRBV4-3|NA|TRBJ2-5|NA
CASSQGRGLSQTQYF
TGCGCCAGCAGCCAAGGGCGTGGGCTTTCTCAGACCCAGTACTTC
>TRBV6-6|TRBD2|TRBJ2-1|few
CASSYSAGETDEQFF
TGTGCCAGCAGTTACTCCGCGGGGGAGACGGATGAGCAGTTCTTC
>TRBV29-1|NA|TRBJ2-7|few
CSVEATYEQYF
TGCAGCGTTGAGGCGACCTACGAGCAGTACTTC
>TRBV6-6|NA|TRBJ2-1|many
CASSYGRGSYNEQFF
TGTGCCAGCAGTTACGGAAGGGGATCCTACAATGAGCAGTTCTTC
>TRBV21-1|NA|TRBJ1-5|NA
CASSTDRYNQPQHF
TGTGCCAGCAGCACTGACAGGTACAATCAGCCCCAGCATTTT
>TRBV18|NA|TRBJ2-3|few
CASQLPRTQGTDTQYF
TGTGCCAGCCAACTTCCCAGGACTCAGGGCACAGATACGCAGTATTTT
>TRBV9|TRBD2|TRBJ2-1|NA
CASSAQGGGVYNEQFF
TGTGCCAGCAGCGCCCAGGGCGGGGGGGTCTACAATGAGCAGTTCTTC
>TRBV6-2/TRBV6-3|TRBD1|TRBJ1-1|NA
CASTDPRDRFPEAFF
TGTGCCAGCACTGACCCTCGGGACAGATTTCCTGAAGCTTTCTTT
>TRBV7-2|NA|TRBJ2-5|NA
CASSLWPQETQYF
TGTGCCAGCAGCTTATGGCCCCAAGAGACCCAGTACTTC
>TRBV19|NA|TRBJ1-2|NA
CASSIDHSLDYGYTF
TGTGCCAGTAGTATAGACCACAGCCTCGACTATGGCTACACCTTC
>TRBV4-1|NA|TRBJ2-3|NA
CASSQDWTSTDTQYF
TGCGCCAGCAGCCAAGATTGGACAAGCACAGATACGCAGTATTTT
>TRBV11-2|NA|TRBJ2-1|few
CASSGGAQSRFF
TGTGCCAGCAGCGGGGGGGCCCAATCACGGTTCTTC
>TRBV6-5|TRBD2|TRBJ2-1|NA
CASSYSGGGSYNEQFF
TGTGCCAGCAGTTACTCGGGCGGGGGCTCCTACAATGAGCAGTTCTTC
>TRBV25-1|NA|TRBJ1-2|few
CASSEMGGVYGYTF
TGTGCCAGCAGTGAGATGGGAGGGGTCTATGGCTACACCTTC
>TRBV28|TRBD2|TRBJ2-3|NA
CASSPPGTRSDTQYF
TGTGCCAGCAGTCCCCCCGGGACTAGGTCAGATACGCAGTATTTT
>TRBV4-2|NA|TRBJ2-3|once
CACSQAAVVGGRSSSTDTQYF
TGTGCCTGCAGCCAAGCCGCGGTTGTAGGGGGGCGTTCGTCTAGCACAGATACGCAGTATTTT
>TRBV6-2/TRBV6-3|NA|TRBJ2-3|NA
CASALRAASSGAQYF
TGTGCCAGCGCCCTAAGGGCAGCCTCATCGGGTGCGCAGTATTTT
>TRBV5-4|TRBD2|TRBJ2-3|NA
CASSTGGLAGEYTQYF
TGTGCCAGCAGCACCGGGGGACTAGCGGGGGAGTATACGCAGTATTTT
>TRBV19|NA|TRBJ1-1|NA
CASSIGETNTEAFF
TGTGCCAGTAGTATCGGAGAAACGAACACTGAAGCTTTCTTT
>TRBV30|NA|TRBJ1-6|few
CAWRRQNNSPLHF
TGTGCCTGGAGGAGACAGAATAATTCACCCCTCCACTTT